This TCR beta chain was documented in a study of response to subunit inactivated influenza vaccine. Overall study results and limits: A suggestion made by the authors is that each seasonal influenza vaccination recruits few new T cells.

This clonotype has only a few counts. The antigen remains unidentified. With 6 bases clipped from V and 1 base from J, the junction kept 12 bases outside the gene matches. There are 17 residues in the CDR3. TCRdb re-analysed the RT-PCR reads in MiXCR, keeping a single row per CDR3 protein. This sample carries under 950,000 distinct CDR3 sequences, 20% to 25% of them seen once, and the ten largest clones take approximately 10%. The sequence was collected from a man aged 50-60 years who received an inactivated influenza vaccine. Sequencing used PBMCs from blood, obtained 4 to 6 days after vaccination. The V gene is TRBV12-3 or TRBV12-4, the J gene TRBJ2-5; 9 nucleotides match TRBD1. The CDR3 is CASRTTNDRGAQETQYF. The CDR3 DNA reads TGTGCCAGCAGGACGACTAATGACAGGGGGGCCCAAGAGACCCAGTACTTC.